This T cell receptor beta chain is from a study of CD8 T cells in Susac syndrome. RNA totalling about 0.45 to 1 ug underwent reverse transcription with random hexamers. immunoSEQ multiplex PCR amplified TCR beta CDR3 across 54 Vbeta, 13 Jbeta. TCRdb re-called the immunoSEQ multiplex PCR reads with MiXCR, one entry per CDR3 protein. The repertoire holds more than 150,000 distinct CDR3 sequences, approximately 96% seen once, with roughly 0.13% in the top ten. The receptor comes from a human donor in good health. The material sequenced was CD4+ T cells from PBMCs.

The CDR3 loop reads CSALRTADDQPQHF. DNA of the CDR3: TGCAGTGCCCTTCGGACAGCTGATGATCAGCCCCAGCATTTT. The V and J genes are TRBV20-1 and TRBJ1-5, with a weak D call TRBD1 (6 bases). Trimming stripped 6 bases from V and 5 bases from J, with 17 bases between. The CDR3 totals 14 residues. Germline CDR1 and CDR2: DFQATT and SNEGSKA (reference sequence).